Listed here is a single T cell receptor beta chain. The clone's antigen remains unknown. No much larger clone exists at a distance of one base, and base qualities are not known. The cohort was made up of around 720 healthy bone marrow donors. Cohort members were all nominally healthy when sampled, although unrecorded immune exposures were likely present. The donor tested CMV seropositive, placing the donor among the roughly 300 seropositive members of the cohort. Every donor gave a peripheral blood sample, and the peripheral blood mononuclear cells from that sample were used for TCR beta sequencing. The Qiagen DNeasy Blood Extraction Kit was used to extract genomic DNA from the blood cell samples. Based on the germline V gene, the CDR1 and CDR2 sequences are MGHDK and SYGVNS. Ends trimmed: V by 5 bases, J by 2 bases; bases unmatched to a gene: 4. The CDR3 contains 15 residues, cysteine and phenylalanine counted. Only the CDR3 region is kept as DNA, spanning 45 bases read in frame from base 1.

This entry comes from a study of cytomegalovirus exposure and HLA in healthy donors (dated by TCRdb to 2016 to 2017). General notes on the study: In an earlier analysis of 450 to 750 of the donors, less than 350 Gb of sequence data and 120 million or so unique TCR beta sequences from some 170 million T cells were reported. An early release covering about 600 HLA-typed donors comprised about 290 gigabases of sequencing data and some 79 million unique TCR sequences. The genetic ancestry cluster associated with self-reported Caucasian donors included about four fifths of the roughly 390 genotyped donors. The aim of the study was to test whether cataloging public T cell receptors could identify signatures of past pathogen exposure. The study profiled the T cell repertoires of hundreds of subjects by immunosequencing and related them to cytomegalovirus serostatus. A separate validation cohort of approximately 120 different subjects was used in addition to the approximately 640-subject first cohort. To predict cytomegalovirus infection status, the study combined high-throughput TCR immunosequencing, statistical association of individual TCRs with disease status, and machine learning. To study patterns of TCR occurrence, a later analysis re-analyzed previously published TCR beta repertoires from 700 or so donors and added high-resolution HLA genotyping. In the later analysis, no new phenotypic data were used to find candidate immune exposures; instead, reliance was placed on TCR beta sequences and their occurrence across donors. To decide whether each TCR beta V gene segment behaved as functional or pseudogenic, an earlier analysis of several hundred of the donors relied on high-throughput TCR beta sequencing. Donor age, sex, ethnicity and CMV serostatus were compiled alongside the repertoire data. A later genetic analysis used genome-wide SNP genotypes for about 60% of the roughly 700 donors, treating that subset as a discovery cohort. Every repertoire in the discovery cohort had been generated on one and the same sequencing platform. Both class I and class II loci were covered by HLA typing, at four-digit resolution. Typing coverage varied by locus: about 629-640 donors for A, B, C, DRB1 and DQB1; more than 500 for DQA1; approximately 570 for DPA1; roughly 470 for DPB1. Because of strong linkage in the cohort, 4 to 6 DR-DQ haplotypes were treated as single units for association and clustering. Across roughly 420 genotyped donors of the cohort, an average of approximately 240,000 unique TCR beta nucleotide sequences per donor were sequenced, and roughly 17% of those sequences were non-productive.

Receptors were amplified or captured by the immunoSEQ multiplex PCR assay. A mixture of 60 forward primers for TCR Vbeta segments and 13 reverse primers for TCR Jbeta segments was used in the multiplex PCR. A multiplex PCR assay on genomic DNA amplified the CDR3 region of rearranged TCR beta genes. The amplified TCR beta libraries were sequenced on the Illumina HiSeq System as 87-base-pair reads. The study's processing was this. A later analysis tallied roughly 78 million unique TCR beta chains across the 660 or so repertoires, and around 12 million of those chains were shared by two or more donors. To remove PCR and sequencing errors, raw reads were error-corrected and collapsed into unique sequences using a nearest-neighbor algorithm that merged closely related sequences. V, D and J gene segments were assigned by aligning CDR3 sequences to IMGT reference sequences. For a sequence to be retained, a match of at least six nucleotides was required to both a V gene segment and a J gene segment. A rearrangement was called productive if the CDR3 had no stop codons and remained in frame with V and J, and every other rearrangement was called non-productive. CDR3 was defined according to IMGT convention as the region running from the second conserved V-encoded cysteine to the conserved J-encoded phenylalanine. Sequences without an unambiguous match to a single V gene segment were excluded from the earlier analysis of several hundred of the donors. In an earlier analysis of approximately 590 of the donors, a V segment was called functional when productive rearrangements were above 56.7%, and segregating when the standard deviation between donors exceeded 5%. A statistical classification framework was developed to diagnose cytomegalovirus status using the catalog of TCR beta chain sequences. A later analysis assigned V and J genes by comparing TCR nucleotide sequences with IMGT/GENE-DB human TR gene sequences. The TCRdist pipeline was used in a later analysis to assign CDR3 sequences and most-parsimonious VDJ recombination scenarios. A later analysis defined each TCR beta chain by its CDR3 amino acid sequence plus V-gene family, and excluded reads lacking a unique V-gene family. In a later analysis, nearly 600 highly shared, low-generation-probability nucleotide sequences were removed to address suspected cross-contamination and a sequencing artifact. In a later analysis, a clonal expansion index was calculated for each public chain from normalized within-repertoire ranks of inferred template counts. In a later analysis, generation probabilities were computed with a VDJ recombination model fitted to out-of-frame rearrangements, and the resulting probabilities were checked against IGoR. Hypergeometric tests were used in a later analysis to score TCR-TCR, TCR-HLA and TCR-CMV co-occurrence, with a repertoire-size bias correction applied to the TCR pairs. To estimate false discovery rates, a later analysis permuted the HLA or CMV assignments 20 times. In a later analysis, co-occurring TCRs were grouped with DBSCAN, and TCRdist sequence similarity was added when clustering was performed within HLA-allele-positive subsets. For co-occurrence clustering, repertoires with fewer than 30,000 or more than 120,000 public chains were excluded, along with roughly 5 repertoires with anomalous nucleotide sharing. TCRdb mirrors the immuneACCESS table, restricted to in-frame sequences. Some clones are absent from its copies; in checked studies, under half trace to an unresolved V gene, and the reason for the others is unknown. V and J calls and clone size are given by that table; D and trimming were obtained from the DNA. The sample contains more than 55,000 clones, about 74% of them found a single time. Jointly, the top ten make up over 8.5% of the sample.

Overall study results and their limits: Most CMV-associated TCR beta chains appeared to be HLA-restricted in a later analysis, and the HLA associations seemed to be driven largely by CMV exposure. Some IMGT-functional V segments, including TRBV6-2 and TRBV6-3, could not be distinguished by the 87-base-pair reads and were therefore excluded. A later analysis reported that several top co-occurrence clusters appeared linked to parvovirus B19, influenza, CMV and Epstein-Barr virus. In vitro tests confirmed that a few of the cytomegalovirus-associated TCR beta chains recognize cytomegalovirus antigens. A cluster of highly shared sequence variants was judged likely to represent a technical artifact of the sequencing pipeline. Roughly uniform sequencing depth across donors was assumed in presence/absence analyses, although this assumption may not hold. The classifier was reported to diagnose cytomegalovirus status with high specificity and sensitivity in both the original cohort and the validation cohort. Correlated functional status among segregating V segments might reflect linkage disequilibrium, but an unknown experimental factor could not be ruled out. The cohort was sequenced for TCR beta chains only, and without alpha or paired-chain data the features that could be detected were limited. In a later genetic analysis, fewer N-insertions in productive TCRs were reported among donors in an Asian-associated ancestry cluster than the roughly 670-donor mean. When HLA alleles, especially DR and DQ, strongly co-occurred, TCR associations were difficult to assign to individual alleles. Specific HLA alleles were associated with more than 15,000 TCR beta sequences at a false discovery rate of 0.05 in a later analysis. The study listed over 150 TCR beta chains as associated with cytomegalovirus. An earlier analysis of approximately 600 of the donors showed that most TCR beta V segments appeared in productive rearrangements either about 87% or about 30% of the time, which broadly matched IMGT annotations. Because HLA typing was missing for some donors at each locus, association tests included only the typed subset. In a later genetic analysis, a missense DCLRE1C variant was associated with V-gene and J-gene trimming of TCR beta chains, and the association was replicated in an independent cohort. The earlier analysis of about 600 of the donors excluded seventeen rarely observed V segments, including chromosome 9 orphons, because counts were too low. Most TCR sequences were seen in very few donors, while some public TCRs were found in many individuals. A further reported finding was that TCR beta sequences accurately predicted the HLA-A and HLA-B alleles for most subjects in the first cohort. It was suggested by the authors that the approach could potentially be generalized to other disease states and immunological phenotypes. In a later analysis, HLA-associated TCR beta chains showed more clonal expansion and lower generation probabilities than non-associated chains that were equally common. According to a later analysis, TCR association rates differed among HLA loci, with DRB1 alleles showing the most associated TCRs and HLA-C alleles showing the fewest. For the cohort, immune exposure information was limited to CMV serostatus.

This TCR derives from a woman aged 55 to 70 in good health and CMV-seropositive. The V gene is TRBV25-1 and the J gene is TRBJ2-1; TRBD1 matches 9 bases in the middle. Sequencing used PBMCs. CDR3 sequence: CASSPGTGTYNEQFF. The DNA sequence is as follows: TGTGCCAGCAGTCCCGGGACAGGGACCTACAATGAGCAGTTCTTC.